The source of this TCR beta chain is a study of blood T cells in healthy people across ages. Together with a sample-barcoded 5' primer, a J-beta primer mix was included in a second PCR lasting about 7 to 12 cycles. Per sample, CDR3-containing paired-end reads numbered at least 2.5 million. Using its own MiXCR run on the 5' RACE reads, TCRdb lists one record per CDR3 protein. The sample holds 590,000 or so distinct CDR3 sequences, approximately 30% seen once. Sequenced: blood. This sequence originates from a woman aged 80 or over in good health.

Here the CDR3 DNA reads TGTGCCAGCAGTTACGGGACTAGCGCGTACAATGAGCAGTTCTTC. It translates to CASSYGTSAYNEQFF. The chain uses TRBV6-5 and TRBJ2-1; 10 nucleotides match TRBD2. The V segment lost 2 bases and the J segment 4 bases; nucleotides outside the gene matches: 2. The CDR3 loop spans 15 amino acids. CDR1 is MNHEY and CDR2 is SVGAGI in the germline V gene.